Shown below are 19 T cell receptor beta chains from a single sample sequenced in a study of PD-1 blockade in classical Hodgkin lymphoma. Time point defined: cycle 4 day 1 (C4D1), after more than 5 weeks of nivolumab. All patients relapsed after autologous stem cell transplantation, and brentuximab vedotin exposure varied. The repertoire was sequenced with immunoSEQ multiplex PCR; TCRdb's copy has only in-frame clones and lacks some. Of almost 95,000 clones in the sample, more than 80% were seen once. The sequenced sample was peripheral blood mononuclear cells (PBMCs), obtained before the fourth cycle of nivolumab. Every receptor here comes from a human donor with classical Hodgkin lymphoma.

This rearrangement joins TRBV5-4 to TRBJ2-7; D perhaps matches TRBD2 (6 bases). The germline V and J ends were trimmed by 0 bases and 0 bases, with 7 bases remaining between them. Germline CDR1 and CDR2: SGHNT and YYREEE (reference sequence). This CDR3 region has 14 residues. CDR3 nucleotide sequence: TGTGCCAGCAGCTTGGACGGGAGCTCCTACGAGCAGTACTTC. It is translated as CASSLDGSSYEQYF.

This clone was recorded only once. V is TRBV6-5 and J is TRBJ1-3; D uncertain. The V end was cut by 6 bases, the J end by 2 bases, with 5 bases between. Germline CDR1 MNHEY, CDR2 SVGAGI. The CDR3 spans 12 residues. The DNA of the CDR3 is TGTGCCAGCAGCCGACCTGGAAACACCATATATTTT. The encoded protein is CASSRPGNTIYF.

Turning to this clone: The junction departs from the called germline gene at one end, perhaps through a read error. V is TRBV2 and J is TRBJ2-1, with TRBD1 as a possible D gene (7 bases). The CDR3 sequence is 14 residues long. Germline lookup yields CDR1 SNHLY and CDR2 FYNNEI. CDR3 DNA: TGTGCCAGCAGTGAGAGGAGCCAGGGGGGAGTTCGGCTCTTC. Its translation is CASSERSQGGVRLF.

The CDR3 DNA sequence: TGCAGTGCTAGAGATCGGAACGAGCAGTACTTC. Amino acid sequence: CSARDRNEQYF. V gene TRBV20-1 combines with J gene TRBJ2-7; no clear D. Trimming shortened V by 0 bases and J by 5 bases, and 5 bases separated the two germline ends. The CDR3 has 11 residues. Germline CDR1 reads DFQATT; CDR2 reads SNEGSKA (reference sequence).

V gene TRBV19 combines with J gene TRBJ2-3, with D possibly being TRBD1 (5 bases). V was cut by 3 bases and J by 0 bases, with 7 bases left in between. The CDR3 contains 14 residues. Germline lookup yields CDR1 LNHDA and CDR2 SQIVND (reference sequence). The CDR3 sequence: CASSMGHSTDTQYF. The CDR3 coding sequence is TGTGCCAGTAGTATGGGGCATAGCACAGATACGCAGTATTTT.

Concerning this clone itself: Mismatch with germline at one junction end may stem from a read error. Within the sample, other DNA sequences also encode this same CDR3. In nucleotides, the CDR3 is TGCAGTGCGGCTAGGAATGAACAGTTCTTC. This gives the protein CSAARNEQFF. The J gene is TRBJ2-1, the V gene TRBV20-1; no clear D gene. Germline V gene data show CDR1 as DFQATT and CDR2 as SNEGSKA (reference sequence). CDR3 length: 10 amino acids.

This chain links TRBV6-4 with TRBJ2-1, with D possibly being TRBD2 (6 bases). Germline CDR1 and CDR2: MRHNA and SNTAGT. The CDR3 covers 14 residues. With 4 bases removed from V and 9 bases from J, the gap between germline ends came to 16 bases. The CDR3: CASSVAGGPVEQFF. The CDR3 DNA reads TGTGCCAGCAGTGTAGCTGGAGGGCCGGTTGAGCAGTTCTTC.

V and J are TRBV4-1 and TRBJ1-1, with a weak D call TRBD1 (5 bases). The V gene's germline CDR1 is MGHRA and CDR2 YSYEKL. The CDR3 sequence is 15 residues long. Trimming left V 0 bases short and J 1 base short, with 9 bases between. CDR3 region: CASSQDPGPNTEAFF. CDR3 DNA sequence: TGCGCCAGCAGCCAAGACCCGGGACCGAACACTGAAGCTTTCTTT.

The chain has TRBV11-2 and TRBJ1-4; D remains unclear. The germline gives CDR1 SGHAT, CDR2 FQNNGV. Trimming shortened V by 5 bases and J by 8 bases, and 21 bases separated the two germline ends. The CDR3 is made up of 16 amino acids. The CDR3, as DNA: TGTGCCAGCAGCCGTACGACCAAGAGGGTAGGGGAAAAACTGTTTTTT. This encodes CASSRTTKRVGEKLFF.

The gene calls are TRBV2 and TRBJ2-1; D remains unclear. CDR3 length equals 14 residues. V was shortened by 2 bases and J by 4 bases, with 9 bases between the two germline ends. Germline-derived CDR1 and CDR2 are SNHLY and FYNNEI. The CDR3 region has the DNA TGTGCCAGCAGTGAACGGGTAGCTTACAATGAGCAGTTCTTC. Its protein is CASSERVAYNEQFF.

The genes are TRBV30 and TRBJ1-2; D is perhaps TRBD1 (6 bases). The germline V and J ends were trimmed by 0 bases and 7 bases, with 9 bases remaining between them. The CDR3 is 12 residues long. Per germline, CDR1 GTSNPN and CDR2 SVGIG (reference sequence). The CDR3 reads CAWSVGGSGYTF. The CDR3 DNA sequence: TGTGCCTGGAGTGTAGGGGGGTCTGGCTACACCTTC.

The chain combines TRBV27 with TRBJ1-4; TRBD1 matches 8 bases. The CDR3 is 17 residues long. The trim removed 3 bases at V and 4 bases at J, leaving 10 bases unmatched. CDR1 is MNHEY and CDR2 is SMNVEV in the germline V gene (reference sequence). CDR3 protein: CASSFLNPTGVNEKLFF. CDR3 DNA sequence: TGTGCCAGCAGTTTCCTCAACCCGACAGGGGTTAATGAAAAACTGTTTTTT.

This chain connects TRBV18 to TRBJ2-1; no clear D gene. Trimming cost V 0 bases and J 6 bases, with 9 bases left between them. This CDR3 comprises 14 residues. The germline V gene has CDR1 KGHSH and CDR2 LQKENI. The CDR3 bases are TGTGCCAGCTCACCACCTCCCCTAGGCAATGAGCAGTTCTTC. Its protein product is CASSPPPLGNEQFF.

This sequence joins TRBV10-3 and TRBJ2-7; no clear D gene. Per germline, CDR1 ENHRY and CDR2 SYGVKD. The CDR3 spans 13 residues. The ends were cut back, 1 base at V and 11 bases at J, with 15 bases in the middle. Here the CDR3 reads CAISEYLGNWEYF. The CDR3 nucleotides read TGTGCCATCAGTGAGTACTTGGGCAACTGGGAGTACTTC.

The chain uses TRBV4-3 and TRBJ1-2, with D possibly matching TRBD1 (6 bases). The CDR3 runs to 15 residues. Germline CDR1 LGHNA, CDR2 YSLEER. Trimming took off 0 bases at V and 8 bases at J, with 16 bases between the two ends. The CDR3 sequence is CASSQDERGSRGYTF. The CDR3 DNA reads as TGCGCCAGCAGCCAAGATGAGAGGGGGTCTAGAGGCTACACCTTC.

This chain uses TRBV6-1 with TRBJ2-7; D ambiguous. V was shortened by 0 bases and J by 3 bases, with 12 bases between the two germline ends. CDR1 MNHNS and CDR2 SASEGT come from the germline V gene. The CDR3 contains 15 residues. The CDR3: CASSEARTELYEQYF. The DNA for the CDR3 is TGTGCCAGCAGTGAAGCGCGGACGGAGCTCTACGAGCAGTACTTC.

The chain is built from TRBV9 and TRBJ2-7; TRBD2 matches 7 bases. The CDR3 loop spans 14 amino acids. Germline V CDR1 and CDR2: SGDLS, YYNGEE. V was pared by 6 bases and J by 1 base, with 7 bases of the junction left unmatched. Here the CDR3 reads CASTPGLLSYEQYF. The CDR3 DNA reads TGTGCCAGCACCCCGGGACTACTTTCCTACGAGCAGTACTTC.

This rearrangement joins TRBV18 to TRBJ2-7, with 10 positions matching TRBD2. V shed 4 bases and J 6 bases; nucleotides not matched to a gene: 9. Germline CDR1 reads KGHSH; CDR2 reads LQKENI. The CDR3 is 15 residues long. CDR3 region: CASSQVAGGQAEQYF. In nucleotides, the CDR3 is TGTGCCAGCTCACAAGTAGCGGGAGGCCAGGCCGAGCAGTACTTC. Complete variable domain (other parts from reference TRBV18 and TRBJ2-7): NAGVMQNPRHLVRRRGQEARLRCSPMKGHSHVYWYRQLPEEGLKFMVYLQKENIIDESGMPKERFSAEFPKEGPSILRIQQVVRGDSAAYFCASSQVAGGQAEQYFGPGTRLTVT.

The V and J genes are TRBV28 and TRBJ2-7; D is possibly TRBD2 (6 bases). The CDR3 is 14 residues long. With 7 bases removed from V and 6 bases from J, the gap between germline ends came to 19 bases. Germline CDR1 reads MDHEN; CDR2 reads SYDVKM. The CDR3 DNA is TGTGCCAGCACGACCCGGCGGGGAATTGGCGAGCAGTACTTC. Protein: CASTTRRGIGEQYF. The complete variable domain, with remaining parts taken from reference TRBV28 and TRBJ2-7, reads DVKVTQSSRYLVKRTGEKVFLECVQDMDHENMFWYRQDPGLGLRLIYFSYDVKMKEKGDIPEGYSVSREKKERFSLILESASTNQTSMYLCASTTRRGIGEQYFGPGTRLTVT.